The clone carrying this T cell receptor beta chain was seen a single time. Its antigen is as yet unknown. It is likely a read error, because the conserved phenylalanine at the end of the CDR3 is missing. The data are from a study of shared clonotypes between healthy human individuals. Study-level points and caveats: As a rule, naive subsets had a larger estimated richness than memory subsets.

The CDR3 is 13 amino acids. Trimming removed 2 bases at V and 3 bases at J, with 10 bases between. CDR1 is GTSNPN, CDR2 SVGIG, per germline (reference sequence). TCRdb's copy holds only in-frame clones and misses some; the assay was immunoSEQ multiplex PCR. The table lists roughly 2.2 million clones, 93% of them singletons. The sequenced material came from naive CD4+ T cells from PBMCs. Subset specified: CD45RA+ positively selected. This chain links TRBV30 with TRBJ1-1; D unresolved. The TCR originated in a man between 18 and 29 years old in good health. Some clones in this sample may be carry-over from other donors' samples. The CDR3 loop reads CAWSPGVYTEAFL. The CDR3, as DNA: TGTGCCTGGAGTCCCGGGGTTTACACTGAAGCTTTCCTT.